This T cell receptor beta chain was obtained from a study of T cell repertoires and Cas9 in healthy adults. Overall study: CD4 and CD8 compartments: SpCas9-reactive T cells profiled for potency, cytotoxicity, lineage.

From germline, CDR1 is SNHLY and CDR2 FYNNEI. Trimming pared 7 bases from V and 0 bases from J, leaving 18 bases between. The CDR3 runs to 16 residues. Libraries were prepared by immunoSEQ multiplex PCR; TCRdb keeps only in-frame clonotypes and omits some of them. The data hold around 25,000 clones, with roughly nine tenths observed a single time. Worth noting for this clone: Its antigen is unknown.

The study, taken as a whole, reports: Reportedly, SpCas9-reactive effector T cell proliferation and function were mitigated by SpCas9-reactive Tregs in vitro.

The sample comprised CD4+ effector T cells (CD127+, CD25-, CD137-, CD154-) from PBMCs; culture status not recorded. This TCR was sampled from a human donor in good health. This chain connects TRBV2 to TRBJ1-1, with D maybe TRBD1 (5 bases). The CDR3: CASKIRDDRLNTEAFF. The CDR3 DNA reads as TGTGCCAGCAAGATTCGGGACGACCGACTGAACACTGAAGCTTTCTTT. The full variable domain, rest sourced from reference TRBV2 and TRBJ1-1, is EPEVTQTPSHQVTQMGQEVILRCVPISNHLYFYWYRQILGQKVEFLVSFYNNEISEKSEIFDDQFSVERPDGSNFTLKIRSTKLEDSAMYFCASKIRDDRLNTEAFFGQGTRLTVV.